A selection of T cell receptor beta chains follows, all from one sample in a study of CD8+CD57+ T cells in acquired aplastic anemia. Via MiXCR, TCRdb re-called the reads, giving one row per CDR3 protein. This table holds 300,000 or so distinct CDR3 sequences, around three fifths found once. The sample was sorted CD4+, CD8+, or CD8+CD57+ T cells (not recorded which) from PBMCs. These receptors were taken from a human donor with severe aplastic anemia or a healthy control (not recorded which). CDR3s include the opening cysteine and the closing phenylalanine or tryptophan. The D gene is left open where the match is weak. Size is omitted from some rows. Given values are once, few, many or a class for expanded clones.

J	D	size	V	CDR3	DNA
TRBJ2-5	NA	NA	TRBV13	CASSRSTGAVETQYF	TGTGCCAGCAGCAGGTCGACTGGGGCGGTGGAGACCCAGTACTTC
TRBJ2-7	TRBD1	few	TRBV2	CASSDRQGREQYF	TGTGCCAGCAGTGACCGACAGGGACGCGAGCAGTACTTC
TRBJ2-1	NA	NA	TRBV15	CATSREETRTYNGQFF	TGTGCCACCAGCAGAGAAGAAACAAGAACCTACAATGGGCAGTTCTTC
TRBJ2-6	NA	NA	TRBV3-1	CASSQGRTFRRAGANVLTF	TGTGCCAGCAGCCAAGGGAGGACTTTCCGGAGGGCTGGGGCCAACGTCCTGACTTTC
TRBJ2-1	TRBD2	NA	TRBV20-1	CSASGTSDYNEQFF	TGCAGTGCATCCGGGACTAGCGACTACAATGAGCAGTTCTTC
TRBJ2-7	NA	NA	TRBV7-8	CASSLALGGNYEQYF	TGTGCCAGCAGCTTAGCGTTGGGGGGCAACTACGAGCAGTACTTC
TRBJ2-6	NA	NA	TRBV19	CASSILLTSGANVLTF	TGTGCCAGTAGTATTTTATTAACGTCTGGGGCCAACGTCCTGACTTTC
TRBJ1-2	TRBD1	NA	TRBV19	CASSTGGPLYGYTF	TGTGCCAGTAGTACAGGGGGGCCCCTCTATGGCTACACCTTC
TRBJ1-1	NA	once	TRBV7-8	CASSPPYRQQAFF	TGTGCCAGCAGCCCCCCCTACAGGCAGCAAGCTTTCTTT
TRBJ2-1	NA	many	TRBV7-8	CASSLGAYNEQFF	TGTGCCAGCAGCTTAGGAGCCTACAATGAGCAGTTCTTC
TRBJ2-3	NA	once	TRBV5-1	CASSFAFGQSASTDTQYF	TGCGCCAGCAGCTTCGCCTTTGGACAGTCAGCTAGCACAGATACGCAGTATTTT
TRBJ2-1	TRBD2	many	TRBV12-3/TRBV12-4	CASSLSGGAYNEQFF	TGTGCCAGCAGTCTTAGCGGGGGGGCCTACAATGAGCAGTTCTTC
TRBJ1-6	NA	NA	TRBV24-1	CATSDSSPGPRPSYNSPLHF	TGTGCCACCAGTGATTCCAGCCCGGGACCCCGACCCTCCTATAATTCACCCCTCCACTTT
TRBJ2-2	NA	NA	TRBV7-2	CASSLGHRNELFF	TGTGCCAGCAGCTTAGGACACCGCAATGAGCTGTTTTTT
TRBJ1-4	NA	NA	TRBV18	CASSPPVGKLFF	TGTGCCAGCTCACCACCAGTCGGAAAACTGTTTTTT
TRBJ1-5	NA	few	TRBV15	CATSRDTGQPQHF	TGTGCCACCAGCAGAGATACGGGGCAGCCCCAGCATTTT
TRBJ1-1	NA	many	TRBV7-9	CASSIDGQMNTEAFF	TGTGCCAGCAGCATCGACGGACAGATGAACACTGAAGCTTTCTTT
TRBJ2-6	NA	many	TRBV9	CASSVVRGGGSGANVLTF	TGTGCCAGCAGCGTAGTCAGGGGGGGGGGCTCTGGGGCCAACGTCCTGACTTTC
TRBJ2-3	TRBD2	many	TRBV5-5	CASSSGLVSTDTQYF	TGTGCCAGCAGTTCTGGACTAGTAAGCACAGATACGCAGTATTTT
TRBJ2-5	TRBD2	NA	TRBV7-9	CASSPSGGDQETQYF	TGTGCCAGCAGTCCTAGCGGGGGGGACCAAGAGACCCAGTACTTC
TRBJ1-2	NA	many	TRBV5-1	CASSRTLQGRDGYTF	TGCGCCAGCAGCCGTACTCTCCAAGGACGGGATGGCTACACCTTC
TRBJ1-6	NA	NA	TRBV7-3	CASSQPYYNSPPHF	TGTGCCAGCAGCCAACCATACTATAATTCACCCCCCCACTTC
TRBJ2-7	NA	NA	TRBV19	CASSWGSGGPYEQYF	TGTGCCAGTAGTTGGGGTTCCGGGGGGCCCTACGAGCAGTACTTC
TRBJ2-5	NA	few	TRBV7-8	CASSHRRGGETQYF	TGTGCCAGCAGCCACAGGAGGGGTGGGGAGACCCAGTACTTC
TRBJ2-5	TRBD2	NA	TRBV9	CASSAGRSGGLFQETQYF	TGTGCCAGCAGCGCTGGGAGGAGCGGGGGGCTGTTCCAAGAGACCCAGTACTTC
TRBJ2-1	NA	NA	TRBV5-1	CASSYGGTVTGEQFF	TGCGCCAGCAGCTATGGGGGGACCGTAACGGGCGAGCAGTTCTTC
TRBJ2-7	TRBD1	many	TRBV5-8	CASDRVYEQYF	TGTGCCAGCGACAGGGTCTACGAGCAGTACTTC
TRBJ2-1	NA	few	TRBV7-2	CASSSPTKRNEQFF	TGTGCCAGCAGCTCCCCGACGAAACGAAATGAGCAGTTCTTC
TRBJ2-7	TRBD1	few	TRBV5-1	CASSPWTGFSYEQYF	TGCGCCAGCAGTCCCTGGACAGGGTTTTCCTACGAGCAGTACTTC
TRBJ1-5	TRBD1	NA	TRBV6-5	CASNRLGTGNNQPQHF	TGTGCCAGCAACCGCTTAGGGACAGGGAACAATCAGCCCCAGCATTTT
TRBJ2-5	NA	many	TRBV6-2/TRBV6-3	CASSYIREETQYF	TGTGCCAGCAGTTACATCCGGGAGGAGACCCAGTACTTC
TRBJ2-3	TRBD2	NA	TRBV7-3	CASSFLREGTDTQYF	TGTGCCAGCAGCTTTTTGCGGGAGGGCACAGATACGCAGTATTTT
TRBJ1-1	NA	NA	TRBV6-5	CASRGLLRNGAFF	TGTGCCAGCAGGGGGCTCTTGAGGAATGGAGCTTTCTTT
TRBJ1-5	TRBD1	NA	TRBV24-1	CATSQTGGRVDSNQPQHF	TGTGCCACCAGTCAAACAGGGGGCAGGGTCGATAGCAATCAGCCCCAGCATTTT
TRBJ2-6	NA	NA	TRBV6-5	CASIPRGTVFSGANVLTF	TGTGCCAGTATTCCGAGGGGGACGGTCTTCTCTGGGGCCAACGTCCTGACTTTC
TRBJ1-1	NA	many	TRBV19	CASSIHHQGKEAFF	TGTGCCAGTAGTATACATCATCAAGGGAAAGAAGCTTTCTTT
TRBJ1-4	NA	NA	TRBV7-9	CASSFGDLEKLFF	TGTGCCAGCAGCTTCGGGGATCTGGAAAAACTGTTTTTT
TRBJ2-3	TRBD1	NA	TRBV2	CASNGQGSDTQYF	TGTGCCAGCAATGGACAGGGATCAGATACGCAGTATTTT
TRBJ1-2	NA	many	TRBV28	CASSMPGTYYGYTF	TGTGCCAGCAGTATGCCTGGTACTTACTATGGCTACACCTTC
TRBJ2-1	NA	NA	TRBV20-1	CSARTSSYNEQFF	TGCAGTGCTAGGACTAGCTCCTACAATGAGCAGTTCTTC
TRBJ1-1	TRBD1	NA	TRBV9	CASSVEGATEAFF	TGTGCCAGCAGCGTGGAGGGGGCCACTGAAGCTTTCTTT
TRBJ2-1	TRBD2	many	TRBV4-2	CASSQGLEAGGDNEQFF	TGTGCCAGCAGCCAAGGTCTAGAAGCGGGGGGGGACAATGAGCAGTTCTTC
TRBJ1-4	TRBD1	NA	TRBV7-3	CASSLASGQGGEKLFF	TGTGCCAGCAGCTTAGCATCGGGTCAGGGGGGAGAAAAACTGTTTTTT
TRBJ2-3	NA	many	TRBV5-1	CASSSPPLGTQYF	TGCGCCAGCAGCTCCCCACCCCTGGGTACGCAGTATTTT
TRBJ2-3	NA	few	TRBV7-8	CASTLADTQYF	NA
TRBJ1-5	NA	many	TRBV12-3/TRBV12-4	CASRFGGGASTQPQHF	TGTGCCAGCAGATTTGGTGGGGGCGCGTCGACTCAGCCCCAGCATTTT
TRBJ1-3	NA	NA	TRBV20-1	CSARDPRSSGNTIYF	TGCAGTGCTAGAGATCCTCGGAGTTCTGGAAACACCATATATTTT
TRBJ2-7	NA	NA	TRBV7-9	CASSQRELYEQYF	TGCGCCAGCAGCCAGAGGGAATTATACGAGCAGTACTTC
TRBJ1-2	NA	many	TRBV7-3	CATNSSRGGDYGYTF	TGTGCCACCAATAGCTCGCGCGGGGGCGACTATGGCTACACCTTC
TRBJ1-2	NA	few	TRBV7-2	CASGSRRNGNGYTF	TGTGCCAGCGGCTCGAGGCGGAACGGAAATGGCTACACCTTC
TRBJ2-7	TRBD2	many	TRBV14	CASSQGLLSGGDYEQYF	TGTGCCAGCAGCCAAGGACTCCTTAGCGGGGGCGACTACGAGCAGTACTTC
TRBJ1-6	NA	many	TRBV27	CASRPSGFYNSPLHF	TGTGCCAGCAGACCAAGTGGGTTCTATAATTCACCCCTCCACTTT
TRBJ2-4	NA	NA	TRBV5-1	CASSRPDGAKNIQYF	TGCGCCAGCAGCAGACCGGACGGGGCCAAAAACATTCAGTACTTC